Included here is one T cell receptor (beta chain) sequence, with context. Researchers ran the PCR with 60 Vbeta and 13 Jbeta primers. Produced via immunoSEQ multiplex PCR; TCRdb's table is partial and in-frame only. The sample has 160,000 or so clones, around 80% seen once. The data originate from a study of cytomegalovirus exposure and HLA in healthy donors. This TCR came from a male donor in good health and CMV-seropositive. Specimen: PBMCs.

This CDR3 is CASSAPRGVVKAFF. The CDR3 bases are TGTGCCAGCAGCGCTCCCCGCGGGGTCGTCAAAGCTTTCTTT. The J gene is TRBJ1-1, the V gene TRBV7-8; D is undetermined. There are 14 residues in the CDR3. Germline CDR1 reads SGHVS; CDR2 reads FQNEAQ. V lost 5 bases and J 9 bases, leaving 19 bases between the germline ends.